Following are 19 T cell receptor beta chains from one sample sequenced in a study of beta chain features in type 1 diabetes. The investigators reverse transcribed all of the isolated RNA, so they sequenced expressed TCRB transcripts. Libraries were prepared by immunoSEQ multiplex PCR; TCRdb keeps only in-frame clonotypes and omits some of them. The data show hundreds of thousands of clones, with roughly 11% seen just once and about 0.042% held by the top ten. The sequencing input was naive CD4+ T cells from blood. The receptors derive from a woman in her late teens or twenties in good health.

In this sample, this clone turned up a few times. The V and J genes are TRBV7-2 and TRBJ2-3, with D perhaps given as TRBD1 or TRBD2 (6 bases each). The length of the CDR3 is 15 residues. V lost 5 bases, J lost 0 bases, and 12 bases lay in between. Germline assignment: CDR1 SGHTA and CDR2 FQGNSA. The CDR3 here is CASSNQGTSTDTQYF. As DNA, the CDR3 is TGTGCCAGCAGCAACCAGGGGACTAGCACAGATACGCAGTATTTT.

The genes are TRBV30 and TRBJ1-5; 8 bases are shared with TRBD1. The CDR3 is made up of 17 amino acids. CDR1 GTSNPN and CDR2 SVGIG come from the germline V gene (reference sequence). The ends lost 5 bases at V and 1 base at J; junction bases unmatched: 13. The CDR3 bases are TGTGCCTGGCGTGGACAGGGAATCATCACCAGCAATCAGCCCCAGCATTTT. Translating it yields CAWRGQGIITSNQPQHF.

Here the CDR3 DNA reads TGTGCCAGCACTTCGGACAGGGAGACTGAAGCTTTCTTT. Protein sequence: CASTSDRETEAFF. V gene TRBV2 combines with J gene TRBJ1-1; TRBD1 matches at 8 bases. Germline assignment: CDR1 SNHLY and CDR2 FYNNEI. The CDR3 is 13 residues long. Trimming cost V 7 bases and J 5 bases; bases outside gene matches: 6.

This chain links TRBV4-2 with TRBJ1-1; D is unresolved. The CDR3 loop spans 16 amino acids. V shed 0 bases and J shed 0 bases, with 11 bases lying between them. Germline V lookup: CDR1 LGHNA, CDR2 YNFKEQ. The CDR3 DNA follows: TGTGCCAGCAGCCAAGAAAACCAACTGATGAACACTGAAGCTTTCTTT. Translated, it gives CASSQENQLMNTEAFF.

The V call is TRBV7-2, the J call TRBJ1-2; 8 bases are a match to TRBD1. J was trimmed by 3 bases and V by 4 bases; bases with no gene match: 1. This CDR3 is built from 13 residues. Germline V gives CDR1 SGHTA, CDR2 FQGNSA. The CDR3 here is CASSSDRDYGYTF. CDR3 coding DNA: TGTGCCAGCAGCTCGGACAGGGACTATGGCTACACCTTC. The whole variable domain, remainder taken from reference TRBV7-2 and TRBJ1-2, is GAGVSQSPSNKVTEKGKDVELRCDPISGHTALYWYRQSLGQGLEFLIYFQGNSAPDKSGLPSDRFSAERTGGSVSTLTIQRTQQEDSAVYLCASSSDRDYGYTFGSGTRLTVV.

The chain recombines TRBV7-2 with TRBJ2-1; D ambiguous. V lost 5 bases and J 3 bases, leaving 11 bases between the germline ends. Germline CDR1 is SGHTA and CDR2 is FQGNSA. CDR3 length: 14 amino acids. CDR3 sequence reads: CASSPVPLYNEQFF. In DNA, the CDR3 is TGTGCCAGCAGCCCAGTCCCTCTCTACAATGAGCAGTTCTTC.

About this clone: Lacking the conserved final phenylalanine or tryptophan, this CDR3 likely reflects a read error. V and J are TRBV15 and TRBJ2-7, with D possibly being TRBD1 (5 bases). Trimming pared 0 bases from V and 0 bases from J, leaving 15 bases between. The CDR3 loop spans 17 amino acids. Germline CDR1 and CDR2: LNHNV and YYDKDF (reference sequence). The DNA of the CDR3 is TGTGCCACCAGCAGAGATAGTGCCTACAGGAGCTCCTACGAGCAGTACGGC. This translates into CATSRDSAYRSSYEQYG.

The rearrangement joins TRBV7-9 to TRBJ2-2; no definite D call. Trimming shortened V by 7 bases and J by 1 base, and 13 bases separated the two germline ends. In germline, CDR1 is SEHNR, CDR2 FQNEAQ (reference sequence). The CDR3 is 15 residues long. CDR3 coding DNA: TGTGCCAGCACCCCAAGTTGGAAGAACACCGGGGAGCTGTTTTTT. The encoded protein is CASTPSWKNTGELFF.

This clone was observed a handful of times. The V gene is TRBV9, the J gene TRBJ2-1, with 7 positions matching TRBD1. With V trimmed by 4 bases and J by 0 bases, 4 bases remained unmatched. Germline assignment: CDR1 SGDLS and CDR2 YYNGEE. CDR3 length equals 15 residues. CDR3 in DNA: TGTGCCAGCAGCCCAGGGGGTAGCTCCTACAATGAGCAGTTCTTC. Residues: CASSPGGSSYNEQFF.

In this sample, this clone turned up a few times. The rearrangement joins TRBV14 to TRBJ1-4; D is uncertain. The CDR3 runs to 15 residues. Germline-derived CDR1 and CDR2 are SGHDN and FVKESK. V shed 1 base and J shed 8 bases, with 14 bases lying between them. CDR3 bases: TGTGCCAGCAGCCAAGGGCTTTGGGATCGGGAAAAACTGTTTTTT. It specifies CASSQGLWDREKLFF.

CDR3 DNA: TGTGCCAGCAGCTCCCGGACAGAAGCAAGCGGGGAGCTGTTTTTT. Its protein product is CASSSRTEASGELFF. This chain links TRBV5-4 with TRBJ2-2; tentatively, D is TRBD1 (6 bases). This CDR3 comprises 15 residues. Trimming stripped 3 bases from V and 7 bases from J, with 16 bases between. Germline V gene sequence: CDR1 SGHNT, CDR2 YYREEE (reference sequence).

A few counts support this clone. The CDR3 protein is CASSPQGRGTEAFF. The CDR3 region has the DNA TGTGCCAGCAGCCCACAGGGTCGAGGAACTGAAGCTTTCTTT. The chain combines TRBV7-3 with TRBJ1-1, with D maybe TRBD1 (6 bases). V lost 5 bases to trimming and J lost 5 bases, with 15 bases between them. The germline CDR1 and CDR2 sequences are SGHTA and FQGTGA. The CDR3 covers 14 residues.

This clone has only a few counts. The rearrangement joins TRBV5-4 to TRBJ2-1; 8 bases are shared with TRBD2. The CDR3 sequence is 15 residues long. Germline loops: CDR1 SGHNT, CDR2 YYREEE (reference sequence). V lost 2 bases, J lost 4 bases, and 5 bases stayed unmatched. CDR3 sequence (DNA): TGTGCCAGCAGCTTAGATAGCGGGACGTACAATGAGCAGTTCTTC. Amino acid sequence: CASSLDSGTYNEQFF.

The chain employs TRBV30 and TRBJ1-2; TRBD1 is a possible D gene (5 bases). The CDR3 loop spans 13 amino acids. Germline V lookup: CDR1 GTSNPN, CDR2 SVGIG (reference sequence). V shed 4 bases and J shed 2 bases, with 11 bases lying between them. Here the CDR3 reads CAWTERGNYGYTF. CDR3 in DNA: TGTGCCTGGACTGAACGGGGCAACTATGGCTACACCTTC. The whole variable domain, filled in from reference TRBV30 and TRBJ1-2, reads SQTIHQWPATLVQPVGSPLSLECTVEGTSNPNLYWYRQAAGRGLQLLFYSVGIGQISSEVPQNLSASRPQDRQFILSSKKLLLSDSGFYLCAWTERGNYGYTFGSGTRLTVV.

This clone was counted a few times. The rearrangement uses TRBV28 and TRBJ2-6; a weak D match, TRBD1 (5 bases). The germline V gene encodes CDR1 MDHEN and CDR2 SYDVKM. The CDR3 sequence is 16 residues long. Trimming left V 6 bases short and J 1 base short, with 13 bases between. The CDR3 here is CASSDSTASGANVLTF. Here the CDR3 DNA reads TGTGCCAGCAGCGACAGTACTGCTTCTGGGGCCAACGTCCTGACTTTC.

The sample holds a few counts of this clone. The chain couples TRBV21-1 to TRBJ1-4; TRBD1, as called in the table, went unchecked against the DNA. TRBV21-1 is given as a pseudogene. CDR3 length equals 13 residues. The CDR3 protein is CASGGSTNEKLFF. The CDR3 bases are TGTGCCAGCGGGGGCTCAACTAATGAAAAACTGTTTTTT.

The sample holds a few counts of this clone. The V gene is TRBV7-9, the J gene TRBJ1-1; D gene ambiguous. CDR3 length: 11 amino acids. Germline assignment: CDR1 SEHNR and CDR2 FQNEAQ (reference sequence). Trimming took 5 bases from V and 5 from J, leaving 6 bases between them. The CDR3 sequence is CASSTETEAFF. The CDR3 nucleotides read TGTGCCAGCAGCACAGAAACTGAAGCTTTCTTT.

The V and J genes are TRBV4-2 and TRBJ2-5, with 9 positions matching TRBD2. This CDR3 contains 16 residues. V lost 2 bases, J lost 5 bases, and 9 bases stayed unmatched. Germline assignment: CDR1 LGHNA and CDR2 YNFKEQ. The CDR3 region is CASSQRGSGGGETQYF. CDR3 DNA: TGTGCCAGCAGCCAACGGGGTAGCGGGGGAGGTGAGACCCAGTACTTC.

The chain is built from TRBV7-9 and TRBJ1-2; D might be TRBD1 (6 bases). Looked up from germline, CDR1 is SEHNR and CDR2 is FQNEAQ (reference sequence). The CDR3 is 16 amino acids. V lost 2 bases, J lost 6 bases, and 19 bases lay in between. CDR3 sequence (DNA): TGTGCCAGCAGCTTAAGTTCCGGGGGACACCCGGATGGCTACACCTTC. Translation gives CASSLSSGGHPDGYTF.